This TCR beta chain derives from a study of shared clonotypes between healthy human individuals (dated by TCRdb to about 2020). Looking at the study overall: The cohort included a few men and two women between 18 and 49 years of age. For each donor, CD4 naive and CD4 memory were each given three plates, CD8 naive was given two plates, and CD8 memory was given one plate. To estimate repertoire size and how much clonotype sharing occurs between individuals, the study deeply sequenced the blood TCR repertoires of several healthy adults. Libraries were prepared and TCR repertoires were sequenced by different laboratories using diverse techniques, in order to increase sequencing depth and limit assay-specific biases. Between about 0.8 and 9 billion PBMCs per donor were obtained by leukapheresis.

General findings and caveats noted by the study authors: Based on pairwise subsampling, the degree of clonotype sharing among donors was expected to be affected by sequencing depth. The small number of donors limited the genetic and exposure-history diversity represented. Estimated clonotype richness was generally larger for naive than for memory subsets. Compared with non-shared clonotypes, clonotypes shared by all four sorted-subset donors had higher generation probabilities. Even with the large sequencing depth, rarefaction of the sorted-subset datasets indicated that sequencing was incomplete. Sharing across several donors was observed for 4.5% to 6.5% of naive CD4, around 3.5% of naive CD8, about 2.3% of memory CD4, and around 0.4% of memory CD8 clonotypes. Only blood was sampled, and tissue TCR repertoires likely differ from those in blood.

Healthy HIV-negative adults with no recently reported acute infections or vaccinations were included as donors. Every donor was a Caucasian adult residing in Nashville, Tennessee, USA. CD4+ T cells were enriched by magnetic negative selection, after which naive cells were positively selected on CD45RA and the negative fraction was taken as the memory subset. Blood was obtained by leukapheresis, after which PBMCs were separated by Ficoll-Histopaque density gradient centrifugation and cryopreserved in liquid nitrogen vapor phase. Analytical flow cytometry was used to check the purity and quantity of each magnetically sorted T cell population. Genomic DNA was isolated from each sorted fraction and quantified by UV absorbance on a Nanodrop 2000c. Trimming leaves V shorter by 6 bases and J shorter by 5 bases, with the junction holding 12 bases beyond the gene matches. The cysteine opens and the phenylalanine closes a CDR3 of 15 amino acids. Here the CDR3 DNA is all that survives: 45 bases in frame from base 1. CDR1 MNHEY and CDR2 SVGAGI were looked up in the germline V gene.

Using the deep immunoSEQ assay, TCR CDR3 regions were amplified from genomic DNA by multiplex PCR. Extracted genomic DNA from each cell subset was spread evenly across all wells of several immunoSEQ 96-well plates, with each plate serving as a replicate. For sorted subsets, each replicate PCR was loaded with 200 to 250 ng genomic DNA, equivalent to roughly 30,000 T cell genomes. Purified libraries were measured with a Qubit 3.0 fluorometer, size-checked on a Bioanalyzer 2100, and measured again with the KAPA Library Quantification kit. Every immunoSEQ 96-well plate was sequenced on a dedicated single-read 150-cycle Illumina NextSeq 550 flow cell. In the original analysis: Because only junctional sequences without quality scores were contained in the immunoSEQ output, filtering matching that applied to full-length reads could not be performed. To assign V/J genes and CDR3, sequences were annotated using PyIR, a Python wrapper for IgBLAST v1.9, with IMGT germline references. Reads were removed for weak V/J assignments (E-value above 1e-6), missing CDR3, stop codons, out-of-frame junctions, or ambiguous translated residues. V3J clonotypes were defined as sequences sharing an identical inferred V gene, J gene, and CDR3 amino acid sequence. Percentage overlap between repertoires was calculated by dividing the number of shared unique clonotypes by the size of the smaller repertoire. Richness of each repertoire was evaluated using RTK rarefaction, the Chao1 estimator, and Recon v2.1 estimates of unobserved clonotypes. OLGA was used to compute generation probabilities for all TCRbeta clonotypes that the gDNA method yielded from several donors. TCRdb holds this immuneACCESS table with in-frame rearrangements only. Some clones are missing; in checked studies, unresolved V genes explain under half, and the rest has no known cause. Clonal size and the V and J genes are those of that table, whereas D and trimming came from the DNA. The table for this sample lists about 230,000 clones; 50% to 80% of them were counted only once. The ten largest make up around 10% of the sample.

This clone appeared a single time. Its antigen is still unknown. Per-base qualities were not stored, and no clone one base away is much larger. The rearrangement combines TRBV6-5 with TRBJ2-5; 7 nucleotides in the junction match TRBD2. This TCR came from a man aged 25 to 40 in good health. Sequenced: memory CD4+ T cells sorted from blood. The intended sense of this specimen's cell subset or site label: CD45RA-negative fraction. The DNA sequence follows: TGTGCCAGCAGGGACCCCGGGTTGGGAGGGGAGACCCAGTACTTC. This encodes CASRDPGLGGETQYF.